This TCR beta chain stems from a study of vaccination and CD4 T cells after COVID-19. Study background: Blood was drawn a median about 75 days post second dose, range 14 to 241.

This sample's treatment: roughly 10-day PBMC culture with coronavirus spike peptide pools or control peptides (ViraFEST assay). J lost 13 bases, V lost 3 bases, and 8 bases had no gene match. CDR1 and CDR2 from the germline V gene are LNHDA and SQIVND (reference sequence). CDR3 length: 14 amino acids. The Oncomine TCR Beta short-read assay was applied to DNA of cultured CD4+ T cells. TCRdb independently ran MiXCR on the PCR reads; one entry per CDR3 protein. The table includes about 18,000 distinct CDR3 sequences, approximately 53% detected once. This clonotype was observed a handful of times. The antigen is undetermined.

The chain couples TRBV19 to TRBJ1-6; 8 bases line up with TRBD1. This sequence originates from a human donor who had recovered from COVID-19. What was sequenced was CD4+ T cells from blood, cultured in vitro. The CDR3 DNA reads as TGTGCCAGTAGTATCGCGGGACAGGAGGCTCCCCTCCACTTT. Residues: CASSIAGQEAPLHF. Full variable domain (missing parts from reference TRBV19 and TRBJ1-6): DGGITQSPKYLFRKEGQNVTLSCEQNLNHDAMYWYRQDPGQGLRLIYYSQIVNDFQKGDIAEGYSVSREKKESFPLTVTSAQKNPTAFYLCASSIAGQEAPLHFGNGTRLTVT.